These 19 T cell receptor beta chains came from one sample sequenced in a study of CD8 T cells in Susac syndrome. Random hexamers primed reverse transcription of about 0.5 to 1 ug RNA. TCRdb called the immunoSEQ multiplex PCR reads again in MiXCR, with one record for every CDR3 protein. The sample holds approximately 210,000 distinct CDR3 sequences, 94% seen once. The sample taken for sequencing was CD4+ T cells from PBMCs. These receptors all come from a human donor with Susac syndrome.

The chain couples TRBV9 to TRBJ2-5; the match to TRBD1 covers 8 bases. Germline V gene sequence: CDR1 SGDLS, CDR2 YYNGEE. Trimming removed 4 bases from V and 2 bases from J; junction bases left unmatched: 7. This CDR3 is 15 amino acids long. The CDR3 reads CASSPGQGLQETQYF. The CDR3 DNA follows: TGTGCCAGCAGCCCAGGACAGGGCCTACAAGAGACCCAGTACTTC.

The chain combines TRBV6-2 or TRBV6-3 with TRBJ2-3, with no clear D. This CDR3 spans 12 amino acids. The V end was cut by 7 bases, the J end by 1 base, with 6 bases between. In germline, CDR1 is MNHEY, CDR2 SVGEGT. The CDR3 here is CASILRTDTQYF. The CDR3 nucleotides read TGTGCCAGCATTCTACGCACAGATACGCAGTATTTT.

The chain has TRBV9 and TRBJ2-2, with D tentatively TRBD2 (5 bases). The V and J ends lost 3 bases and 4 bases respectively, with 7 bases between them. The CDR3 spans 13 residues. The germline V gene has CDR1 SGDLS and CDR2 YYNGEE. The CDR3 loop reads CASSEGSTGELFF. The DNA for the CDR3 is TGTGCCAGCAGCGAAGGGAGCACCGGGGAGCTGTTTTTT.

The J gene is TRBJ2-6, the V gene TRBV6-2 or TRBV6-3; perhaps D is TRBD1 or TRBD2 (5 bases each). The V gene's germline CDR1 is MNHEY and CDR2 SVGEGT. Trimming left V 7 bases short and J 2 bases short, with 12 bases between. This CDR3 is built from 15 residues. The CDR3 DNA reads TGTGCCAGCATCTATGGGGGAGCTGGGGCCAACGTCCTGACTTTC. Protein product: CASIYGGAGANVLTF.

The chain links TRBV7-9 to TRBJ1-1, with D maybe TRBD1 (5 bases). The germline gives CDR1 SEHNR, CDR2 FQNEAQ (reference sequence). This CDR3 is built from 14 residues. V shed 6 bases and J shed 2 bases, with 13 bases lying between them. CDR3 in amino acids: CASSWGGRNTEAFF. The CDR3 nucleotides read TGTGCCAGCAGTTGGGGCGGGAGAAACACTGAAGCTTTCTTT.

The chain has TRBV5-4 and TRBJ2-3, with a possible D match to TRBD1 (5 bases). Trimming shortened V by 0 bases and J by 4 bases, and 18 bases separated the two germline ends. This CDR3 comprises 17 residues. Germline CDR1 reads SGHNT; CDR2 reads YYREEE (reference sequence). CDR3 residues: CASSLESGRAGADTQYF. CDR3 DNA: TGTGCCAGCAGCTTGGAATCCGGCAGGGCAGGAGCAGATACGCAGTATTTT.

The CDR3 region is CASSETGWTGELFF. The CDR3 DNA reads as TGCGCCAGCAGCGAGACAGGGTGGACCGGGGAGCTGTTTTTT. The chain is built from TRBV4-1 and TRBJ2-2, with 7 nucleotides matching TRBD1. Germline V gives CDR1 MGHRA, CDR2 YSYEKL. The V and J ends lost 5 bases and 5 bases, in that order; junction bases with no gene match: 5. The CDR3 sequence is 14 residues long.

The DNA of the CDR3 is TGTGCCAGCAGCTTAGGATTTACAGAGACCCAGTACTTC. It is translated as CASSLGFTETQYF. The rearrangement joins TRBV11-2 to TRBJ2-5; no reliable D call. The germline CDR1 and CDR2 sequences are SGHAT and FQNNGV. Deletions cut 1 base from V and 4 bases from J, with 7 bases between. The CDR3 is made up of 13 amino acids.

V and J are TRBV14 and TRBJ1-6; a possible D gene is TRBD1 (6 bases). V was shortened by 0 bases and J by 14 bases, with 17 bases between the two germline ends. CDR1 is SGHDN, CDR2 FVKESK, per germline. The length of the CDR3 is 15 residues. DNA of the CDR3: TGTGCCAGCAGCCAAGATCCCAGGGGAAAGTCAGCCCTCCACTTT. It yields the protein CASSQDPRGKSALHF.

This chain uses TRBV5-4 with TRBJ2-3, with 12 bases lining up with TRBD2. This CDR3 contains 16 residues. V dropped 3 bases and J dropped 2; count of bases not matched to a gene: 4. The germline CDR1 and CDR2 sequences are SGHNT and YYREEE (reference sequence). CDR3 in amino acids: CASSSGLAGFTDTQYF. The CDR3 bases are TGTGCCAGCAGCTCTGGACTAGCGGGGTTCACAGATACGCAGTATTTT.

This rearrangement joins TRBV15 to TRBJ2-5, with D hard to call. Germline CDR1 and CDR2: LNHNV and YYDKDF (reference sequence). Trimming removed 2 bases at V and 4 bases at J, with 11 bases between. This CDR3 is built from 14 residues. CDR3 bases: TGTGCCACCAGCAGATACGGGTCCCGAGAGACCCAGTACTTC. Its protein product is CATSRYGSRETQYF.

DNA of the CDR3: TGTGCCAGCAGCTTAATCTTCGGCGGGGGGAACTCCTACGAGCAGTACTTC. It is translated as CASSLIFGGGNSYEQYF. The chain links TRBV7-9 to TRBJ2-7; 8 nucleotides match TRBD2. Germline CDR1 SEHNR, CDR2 FQNEAQ (reference sequence). The CDR3 runs 17 residues. V trimming: 2 bases; J trimming: 0 bases; junction bases outside the gene matches: 9.

The CDR3: CASSVEGLAGGTDTQYF. CDR3 nucleotides: TGTGCCAGCAGCGTAGAAGGACTAGCGGGGGGCACAGATACGCAGTATTTT. This chain uses TRBV9 with TRBJ2-3; 13 nucleotides agree with TRBD2. Germline trimming cut 0 bases from V and 1 base from J; bases unmatched to any gene: 2. Germline CDR1 is SGDLS and CDR2 is YYNGEE. The CDR3 is 17 residues long.

The chain couples TRBV27 to TRBJ2-5; D remains ambiguous. The CDR3 runs to 14 residues. CDR1 MNHEY and CDR2 SMNVEV come from the germline V gene (reference sequence). Trimming removed 5 bases at V and 5 bases at J, with 15 bases between. The CDR3 loop is CASSPRVLGETQYF. In DNA form, the CDR3 reads TGTGCCAGCAGTCCTCGAGTTTTGGGGGAGACCCAGTACTTC.

This clonotype was seen a few times. The chain uses TRBV12-3 or TRBV12-4 and TRBJ1-5, with 11 bases lining up with TRBD1. Losses at the gene ends were 5 bases for V and 7 bases for J; bases not matched to a gene: 4. The CDR3 is 14 residues long. Written as DNA, the CDR3 is TGTGCCAGCAGTCGGACAGGGGGCCTGCAGCCCCAGCATTTT. Protein sequence: CASSRTGGLQPQHF.

This sequence joins TRBV14 and TRBJ1-4; the D gene is possibly TRBD1 (5 bases). The V end lost 0 bases, the J end lost 1 base, and 9 bases lay between the germline ends. Germline V gene lookup returns CDR1 SGHDN and CDR2 FVKESK. This CDR3 has 16 amino acids. DNA for the CDR3: TGTGCCAGCAGCCAAGAATGGGGCTTAACTAATGAAAAACTGTTTTTT. Amino acid sequence: CASSQEWGLTNEKLFF.

The chain employs TRBV20-1 and TRBJ1-3, with TRBD1 as a possible D gene (5 bases). The CDR3 consists of 16 residues. Germline lookup yields CDR1 DFQATT and CDR2 SNEGSKA (reference sequence). V was pared by 0 bases and J by 0 bases, with 12 bases between. This chain's CDR3 is CSARELSGYSGNTIYF. CDR3 in DNA: TGCAGTGCTAGAGAGCTATCAGGGTACTCTGGAAACACCATATATTTT.

The V gene is TRBV20-1, the J gene TRBJ2-1; D call uncertain. Germline CDR1 and CDR2: DFQATT and SNEGSKA (reference sequence). This CDR3 is built from 12 residues. V was pared by 0 bases and J by 6 bases, with 6 bases between. CDR3 DNA sequence: TGCAGTGCTAGAGATCGGAGCAATGAGCAGTTCTTC. Protein product: CSARDRSNEQFF.

V is TRBV18 and J is TRBJ2-1; D possibly uses TRBD1 or TRBD2 (5 bases each). This CDR3 spans 15 amino acids. V lost 5 bases and J 1 base, leaving 12 bases between the germline ends. CDR1 is KGHSH, CDR2 LQKENI, per germline. The chain's CDR3 is CASSARGRSYNEQFF. CDR3 bases: TGTGCCAGCTCAGCGAGGGGAAGGTCCTACAATGAGCAGTTCTTC.